The T cell receptor (beta chain) described here comes from a study of cytomegalovirus exposure and HLA in healthy donors. General observations from the study: Most subjects had HLA-A and HLA-B alleles reportedly predicted accurately by TCR beta sequences. DRB1 showed the most TCR associations and HLA-C the fewest in a later analysis, as rates varied by HLA locus. Associated with cytomegalovirus, according to the listing, were some 180 TCR beta chains.

It was with 60 Vbeta and 13 Jbeta primers that the PCR ran. Only in-frame clones appear in the TCRdb table, and some are missing; sequencing was by immunoSEQ multiplex PCR. The sample holds 100,000 to 150,000 clones. A remark on this clone: Its cognate antigen is unknown.

Germline assignment: CDR1 SGHVS and CDR2 FQNEAQ. This CDR3 region has 14 residues. Trimming shortened V by 5 bases and J by 0 bases, and 10 bases separated the two germline ends. The sequencing input was PBMCs. This TCR came from a man aged 18 to 29 in good health and CMV-seronegative. This sequence joins TRBV7-8 and TRBJ1-2; D may be TRBD1 (5 bases). CDR3 coding DNA: TGTGCCAGCAGCCCTAGGACACCTAACTATGGCTACACCTTC. As protein: CASSPRTPNYGYTF. Full variable domain (remainder filled in from reference TRBV7-8 and TRBJ1-2): GAGVSQSPRYKVAKRGQDVALRCDPISGHVSLFWYQQALGQGPEFLTYFQNEAQLDKSGLPSDRFFAERPEGSVSTLKIQRTQQEDSAVYLCASSPRTPNYGYTFGSGTRLTVV.